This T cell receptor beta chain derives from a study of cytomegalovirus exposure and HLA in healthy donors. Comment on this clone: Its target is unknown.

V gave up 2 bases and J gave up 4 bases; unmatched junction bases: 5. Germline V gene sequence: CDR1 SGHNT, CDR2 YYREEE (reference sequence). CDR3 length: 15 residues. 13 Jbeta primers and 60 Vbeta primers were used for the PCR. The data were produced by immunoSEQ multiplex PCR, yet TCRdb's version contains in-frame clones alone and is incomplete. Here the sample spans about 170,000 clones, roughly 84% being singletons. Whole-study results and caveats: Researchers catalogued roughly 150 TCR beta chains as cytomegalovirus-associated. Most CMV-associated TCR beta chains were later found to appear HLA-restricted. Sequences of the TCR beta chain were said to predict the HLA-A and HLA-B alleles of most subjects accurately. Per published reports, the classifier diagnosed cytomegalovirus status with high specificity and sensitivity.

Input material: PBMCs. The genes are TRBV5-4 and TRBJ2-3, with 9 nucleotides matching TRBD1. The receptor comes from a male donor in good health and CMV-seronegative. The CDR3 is CASSLGQGKPDTQYF. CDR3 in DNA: TGTGCCAGCAGCTTAGGACAGGGGAAGCCAGATACGCAGTATTTT.